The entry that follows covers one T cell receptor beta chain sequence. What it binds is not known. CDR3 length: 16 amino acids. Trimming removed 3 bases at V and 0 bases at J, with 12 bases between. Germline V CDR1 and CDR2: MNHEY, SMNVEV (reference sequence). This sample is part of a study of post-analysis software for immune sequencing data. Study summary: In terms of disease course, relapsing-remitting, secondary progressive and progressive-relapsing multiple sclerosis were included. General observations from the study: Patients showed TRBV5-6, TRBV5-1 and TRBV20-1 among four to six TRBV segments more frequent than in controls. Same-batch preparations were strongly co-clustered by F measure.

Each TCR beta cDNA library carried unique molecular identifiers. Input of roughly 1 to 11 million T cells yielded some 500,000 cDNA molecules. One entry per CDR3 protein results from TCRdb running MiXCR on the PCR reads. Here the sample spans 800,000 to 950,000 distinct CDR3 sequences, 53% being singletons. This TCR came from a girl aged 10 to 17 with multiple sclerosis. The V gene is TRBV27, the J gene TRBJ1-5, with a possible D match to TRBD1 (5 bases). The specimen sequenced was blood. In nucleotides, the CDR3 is TGTGCCAGCAGTTTCTTGGGGACGAATAGCAATCAGCCCCAGCATTTT. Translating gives CASSFLGTNSNQPQHF.